This T cell receptor beta chain was obtained from a study of siplizumab effects on memory and regulatory T cells. Study-level findings and limits: Siplizumab significantly brought down the alloreactive sequences that trace back to unstimulated CD4+ memory cells. Naive T cells were seen as more diverse than memory cells and as major alloresponse contributors. The study did not confirm that proliferating Tregs from siplizumab cultures were suppressive.

The CDR3 has 15 residues. Germline CDR1 SGHDT, CDR2 YYEEEE. V lost 2 bases and J 2 bases, leaving 12 bases between the germline ends. As regards this clone: Its antigen is not known.

Libraries were prepared by immunoSEQ multiplex PCR; TCRdb keeps only in-frame clonotypes and omits some of them. This table holds approximately 100,000 clones, over 85% found once. Sequenced input: non-Treg CD4+ T cells sorted from blood. The receptor comes from a human donor in good health. The V and J genes are TRBV5-6 and TRBJ2-3, with a weak D call TRBD1 (6 bases). CDR3 DNA: TGTGCCAGCAGCTTCGACAGGCTCCCCACAGATACGCAGTATTTT. This translates into CASSFDRLPTDTQYF.